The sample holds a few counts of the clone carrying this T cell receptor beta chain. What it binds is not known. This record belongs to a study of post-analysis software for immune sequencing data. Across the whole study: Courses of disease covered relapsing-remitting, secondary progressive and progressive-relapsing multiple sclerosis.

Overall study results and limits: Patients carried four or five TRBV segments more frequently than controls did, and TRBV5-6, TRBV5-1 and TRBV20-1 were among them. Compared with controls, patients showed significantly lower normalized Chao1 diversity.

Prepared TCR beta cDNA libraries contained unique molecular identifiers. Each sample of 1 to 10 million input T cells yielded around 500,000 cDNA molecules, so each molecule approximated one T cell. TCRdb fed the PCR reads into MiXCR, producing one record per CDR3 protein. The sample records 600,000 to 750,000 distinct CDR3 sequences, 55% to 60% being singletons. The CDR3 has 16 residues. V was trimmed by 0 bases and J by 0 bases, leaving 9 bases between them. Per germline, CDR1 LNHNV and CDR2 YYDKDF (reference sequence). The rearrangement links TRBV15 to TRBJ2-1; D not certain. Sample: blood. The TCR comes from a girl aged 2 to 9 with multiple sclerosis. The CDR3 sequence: CATSRDLGYSYNEQFF. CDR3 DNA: TGTGCCACCAGCAGAGACCTGGGTTACTCCTACAATGAGCAGTTCTTC.